What follows is one T cell receptor (beta chain) and its context. What it recognizes is unknown. The length of the CDR3 is 13 residues. Per the germline V gene, CDR1 is MNHEY and CDR2 is SVGAGI. These data come from a study of CXCR3-negative and CXCR3-positive naive CD8 T cells. Points from the study as a whole: Naive subsets did not differ in surface CD5, and TRB CDR3 properties served to infer TCR strength.

The libraries of TRB cDNA were constructed through 5' RACE using UMI labels. TCRdb reprocessed the 5' RACE reads and stores each CDR3 protein as one record, lacking DNA. This table holds 37,000 or so distinct CDR3 sequences. The clonotype was recovered from a human donor in good health. Some clones in this sample may be carry-over from other donors' samples. The chain carries TRBV6-5 and TRBJ2-5; the D call from TCRdb, TRBD1, cannot be confirmed without DNA. The sample comprised memory CD8+ T cells from blood. This CDR3 reads CASRTDRGQTQYF.